The sequence of this T cell receptor (beta chain) was determined in a study of technical replicates of blood from several donors. This CDR3 comprises 18 residues. Germline loops: CDR1 SQVTM, CDR2 ANQGSEA. The V segment lost 6 bases and the J segment 3 bases; nucleotides outside the gene matches: 15. Sequencing used immunoSEQ multiplex PCR; TCRdb keeps in-frame clones, though not all of them. The table lists fewer than 95,000 clones, around nine tenths of them singletons, with less than 0.3% in the top ten. The V gene is TRBV29-1, the J gene TRBJ2-6, with 9 bases that match TRBD1. The source of this sequence is a human donor in good health. The material sequenced was T cells isolated from PBMCs. The chain's CDR3 is CSVVNRGRTGVGANVLTF. CDR3 in DNA: TGCAGCGTGGTAAACAGGGGGCGCACGGGAGTTGGGGCCAACGTCCTGACTTTC.